Listed here is a single T cell receptor beta chain. Which antigen it targets is not known. Base quality data are lacking; no much larger clone is found one base away. The CDR3, from cysteine to phenylalanine, totals 15 residues. Only the CDR3 DNA is retained, 45 bases long and in frame from the first base. Via the germline V gene (reference sequence), CDR1 is SGHNT and CDR2 YYREEE. The V end gives up 5 bases and the J end 8 bases, leaving 12 bases in the junction not matched to a gene. The cohort was made up of roughly 670 healthy bone marrow donors. All cohort members were sampled while nominally healthy, although unrecorded immune exposures were likely present. The donor tested CMV seropositive and was one of the 289 seropositive cohort members. A peripheral blood sample was collected from each donor, and TCR beta sequencing was performed on peripheral blood mononuclear cells. Genomic DNA extraction from the blood cell samples was performed with the Qiagen DNeasy Blood Extraction Kit.

The sample originates from a study of cytomegalovirus exposure and HLA in healthy donors (dated by TCRdb to 2017 to 2019). Looking at the study overall: An earlier analysis of some 500 of the donors reported 250 to 300 Gb of sequence data and 117 million unique TCR beta sequences from about 200 million T cells. Every discovery cohort repertoire had been produced on one sequencing platform. Genome-wide SNP genotypes for about 55% of the roughly 670 donors were used in a later genetic analysis, which treated that subset as a discovery cohort. Roughly 5 DR-DQ haplotypes were handled as single units for association and clustering, since linkage in the cohort was strong. An earlier analysis of 587 of the donors used high-throughput TCR beta sequencing to judge whether each TCR beta V gene segment behaved as functional or pseudogenic. Rather than drawing on any new phenotypic data, the later analysis identified candidate immune exposures from TCR beta sequences and the way those sequences occurred across donors. A later analysis re-analyzed previously published TCR beta repertoires from 666 donors and added high-resolution HLA genotyping to study TCR occurrence patterns. Along with the roughly 700-subject first cohort, a separate validation cohort of more than 90 different subjects was used. HLA typing covered class I and class II loci at four-digit resolution. On average, around 230,000 unique TCR beta nucleotide sequences were sequenced per donor among more than 350 genotyped donors of the cohort, with roughly 18% of those sequences being non-productive. To predict cytomegalovirus infection status, the study combined high-throughput TCR immunosequencing, statistical association of individual TCRs with disease status, and machine learning. Donor age, sex, ethnicity and CMV serostatus were compiled alongside the repertoire data. Approximately 310 gigabases of sequencing data and around 87 million unique TCR sequences were included in an early release covering about 700 HLA-typed donors. Using immunosequencing, the study profiled T cell repertoires from 550 to 750 subjects and related those repertoires to cytomegalovirus serostatus. Typing coverage differed by locus: A, B, C, DRB1 and DQB1 were typed in roughly 620-630 donors, DQA1 in roughly 510, DPA1 in over 600, and DPB1 in roughly 470. The study aimed to test whether signatures of past pathogen exposure could be identified by cataloging public T cell receptors. Among the roughly 390 genotyped donors, around 79% belonged to the genetic ancestry cluster associated with self-reported Caucasian donors. Broad study findings and their caveats: Correlated functional status among segregating V segments might be attributable to linkage disequilibrium, but an unknown experimental factor could not be ruled out. A further reported finding was that TCR beta sequences accurately predicted the HLA-A and HLA-B alleles for most subjects in the first cohort. Because counts were too low, about 18 rarely observed V segments, including chromosome 9 orphons, were excluded from the earlier analysis of several hundred of the donors. This cohort had only TCR beta chains sequenced, and the lack of alpha or paired-chain data limited which features could be detected. According to the authors, the approach could potentially be generalized to other disease states and immunological phenotypes. The study gave a list of 150 to 200 TCR beta chains associated with cytomegalovirus. In a later analysis, several top co-occurrence clusters were reported to appear linked to parvovirus B19, influenza, CMV and Epstein-Barr virus. Roughly uniform sequencing depth across donors was assumed in presence/absence analyses, although this assumption may not hold. At a false discovery rate of 0.05, a later analysis linked 16,000 or so TCR beta sequences to specific HLA alleles. In a later genetic analysis, a missense DCLRE1C variant was associated with V-gene and J-gene trimming of TCR beta chains, and the association was replicated in an independent cohort. Broadly in line with IMGT annotations, most TCR beta V segments showed up in productive rearrangements about 87% or about 30% of the time in an earlier analysis of several hundred of the donors. In vitro tests confirmed that three of the cytomegalovirus-associated TCR beta chains recognize cytomegalovirus antigens. In a later analysis, the rate of TCR association differed among HLA loci, with DRB1 alleles having the most associated TCRs and HLA-C alleles having the fewest. CMV serostatus was the only immune exposure information available for the cohort. A later analysis found that most CMV-associated TCR beta chains appeared HLA-restricted, with HLA associations seemingly driven largely by CMV exposure. Across donors, most TCR sequences were observed very rarely, whereas some public TCRs were present in many individuals. The sequencing pipeline was judged likely to have produced a cluster of highly shared sequence variants as a technical artifact. In a later genetic analysis, fewer N-insertions in productive TCRs were reported among donors in an Asian-associated ancestry cluster than the roughly 670-donor mean. When HLA alleles, especially DR and DQ, strongly co-occurred, attributing TCR associations to individual alleles was difficult. Cytomegalovirus status was reported to be diagnosed by the classifier with high specificity and sensitivity in both the original and validation cohorts. A later analysis found that HLA-associated TCR beta chains were more clonally expanded and had lower generation probabilities than equally common non-associated chains. Because the 87-base-pair reads could not distinguish some IMGT-functional V segments, including TRBV6-2 and TRBV6-3, those segments were excluded. Because HLA typing was unavailable for some donors at each locus, only the typed subset was used in association tests.

Receptor amplification or capture employed the immunoSEQ multiplex PCR assay. For the multiplex PCR, a mixture combining 60 forward primers for TCR Vbeta segments and 13 reverse primers for TCR Jbeta segments was used. The CDR3 region of rearranged TCR beta genes was amplified from genomic DNA by a multiplex PCR assay. The amplified TCR beta libraries were sequenced on the Illumina HiSeq System as 87-base-pair reads. The original methods were these. In a later analysis, roughly 80 million unique TCR beta chains were counted across the approximately 640 repertoires, and approximately 11 million of these chains were shared by at least two donors. To remove PCR and sequencing errors, raw reads were error-corrected and collapsed into unique sequences using a nearest-neighbor algorithm that merged closely related sequences. Alignment of CDR3 sequences to IMGT reference sequences was used to assign V, D and J gene segments. For a sequence to be retained, a match of at least six nucleotides was required to both a V gene segment and a J gene segment. Rearrangements were called productive when the CDR3 lacked stop codons and stayed in frame with V and J; all others were non-productive. CDR3 was defined according to IMGT convention as the region running from the second conserved V-encoded cysteine to the conserved J-encoded phenylalanine. Sequences without an unambiguous match to a single V gene segment were excluded from the earlier analysis of about 640 of the donors. An earlier analysis of a few hundred of the donors called V segments functional above 56.7% productive rearrangements and segregating when the between-donor standard deviation exceeded 5%. To diagnose cytomegalovirus status from the catalog of TCR beta chain sequences, a statistical classification framework was built. In a later analysis, V and J genes were assigned by comparing TCR nucleotide sequences against IMGT/GENE-DB human TR gene sequences. In a later analysis, CDR3 sequences and most-parsimonious VDJ recombination scenarios were assigned using the TCRdist pipeline. In a later analysis, each TCR beta chain was defined by its CDR3 amino acid sequence together with its V-gene family, and reads without a unique V-gene family were excluded. A later analysis removed 550 to 650 highly shared, low-generation-probability nucleotide sequences to deal with suspected cross-contamination and a sequencing artifact. In a later analysis, a clonal expansion index for each public chain was calculated from normalized within-repertoire ranks of inferred template counts. In a later analysis, generation probabilities were computed using a VDJ recombination model fitted to out-of-frame rearrangements, and the results were checked against IGoR. In a later analysis, TCR-TCR, TCR-HLA and TCR-CMV co-occurrence was scored with hypergeometric tests, and a repertoire-size bias correction was applied to TCR pairs. To estimate false discovery rates, a later analysis permuted the HLA or CMV assignments 20 times. In a later analysis, co-occurring TCRs were grouped using DBSCAN, with TCRdist sequence similarity added in when clustering inside HLA-allele-positive subsets. Repertoires with fewer than 30,000 or more than 120,000 public chains were left out of co-occurrence clustering, as were five repertoires with anomalous nucleotide sharing. The source is immuneACCESS, and TCRdb retained only in-frame sequences with V and J called. Part of the clones is not carried over; for the studies checked, unresolved V genes explain less than half of this, and the remainder is unexplained. V and J calls and clone size are as listed in that table; D and trimming were resolved from the DNA. The sample data list under 200,000 clones, and over 80% of these were observed just once. Under 6% of the sample is held by the ten biggest clonotypes.

The receptor was derived from a woman aged 45-60 years in good health and CMV-seropositive. Sample: PBMCs. The V and J segments used are TRBV5-4 and TRBJ1-2; 10 bases in the middle match TRBD1. CDR3 loop: CASRDPGQGQRGYTF. The DNA sequence reads TGTGCCAGCAGGGATCCGGGACAGGGGCAGCGGGGCTACACCTTC.